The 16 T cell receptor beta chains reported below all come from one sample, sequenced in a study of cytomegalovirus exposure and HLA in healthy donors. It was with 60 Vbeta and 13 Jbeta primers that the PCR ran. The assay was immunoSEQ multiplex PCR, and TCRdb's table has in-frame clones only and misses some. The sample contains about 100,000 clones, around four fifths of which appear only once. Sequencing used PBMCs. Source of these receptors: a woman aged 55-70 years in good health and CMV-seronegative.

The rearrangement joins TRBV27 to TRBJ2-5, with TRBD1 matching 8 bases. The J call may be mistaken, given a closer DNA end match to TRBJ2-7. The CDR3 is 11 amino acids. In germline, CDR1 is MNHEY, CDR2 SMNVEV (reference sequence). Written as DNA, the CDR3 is TGTGCCACCAGGGACAGGTACGAGCAGTACTTC. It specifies CATRDRYEQYF.

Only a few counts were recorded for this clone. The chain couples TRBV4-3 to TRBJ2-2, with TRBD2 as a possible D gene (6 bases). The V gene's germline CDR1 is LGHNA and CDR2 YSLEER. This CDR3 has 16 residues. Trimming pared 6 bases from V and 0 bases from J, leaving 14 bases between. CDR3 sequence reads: CASSIAVVSNTGELFF. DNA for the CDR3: TGCGCCAGCAGTATAGCGGTAGTATCGAACACCGGGGAGCTGTTTTTT.

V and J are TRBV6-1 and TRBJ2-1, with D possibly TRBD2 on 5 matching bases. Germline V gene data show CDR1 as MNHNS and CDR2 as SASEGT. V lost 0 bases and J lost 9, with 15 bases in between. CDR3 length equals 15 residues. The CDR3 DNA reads TGTGCCAGCAGTGAAGCAGTAGCAGGACTCTCTGAGCAGTTCTTC. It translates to CASSEAVAGLSEQFF.

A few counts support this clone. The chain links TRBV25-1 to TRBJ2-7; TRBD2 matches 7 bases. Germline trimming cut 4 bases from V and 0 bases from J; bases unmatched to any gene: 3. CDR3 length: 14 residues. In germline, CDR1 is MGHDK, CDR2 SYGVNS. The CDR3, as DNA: TGTGCCAGCAGTGGAGCGGGAAGCTCCTACGAGCAGTACTTC. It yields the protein CASSGAGSSYEQYF.

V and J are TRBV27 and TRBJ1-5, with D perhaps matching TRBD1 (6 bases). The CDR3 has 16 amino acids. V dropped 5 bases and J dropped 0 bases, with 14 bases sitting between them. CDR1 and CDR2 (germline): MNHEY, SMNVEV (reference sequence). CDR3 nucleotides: TGTGCCAGCAGTCGGAAGGGACACATTAGCAATCAGCCCCAGCATTTT. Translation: CASSRKGHISNQPQHF.

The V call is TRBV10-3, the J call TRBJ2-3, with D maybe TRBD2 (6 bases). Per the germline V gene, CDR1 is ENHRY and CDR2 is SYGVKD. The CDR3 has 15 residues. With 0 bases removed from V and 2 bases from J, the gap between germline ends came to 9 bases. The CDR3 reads CAISESRGSTDTQYF. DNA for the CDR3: TGTGCCATCAGTGAGTCTCGGGGGTCCACAGATACGCAGTATTTT.

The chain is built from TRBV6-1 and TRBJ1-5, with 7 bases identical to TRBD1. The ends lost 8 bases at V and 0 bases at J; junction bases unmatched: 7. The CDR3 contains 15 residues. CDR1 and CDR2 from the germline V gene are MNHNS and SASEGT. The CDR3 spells CASVLQGTSNQPQHF. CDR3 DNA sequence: TGTGCCAGCGTTCTACAGGGGACTAGCAATCAGCCCCAGCATTTT.

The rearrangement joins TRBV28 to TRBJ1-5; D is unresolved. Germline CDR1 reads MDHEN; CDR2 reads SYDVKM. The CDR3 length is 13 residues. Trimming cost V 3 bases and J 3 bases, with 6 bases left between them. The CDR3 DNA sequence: TGTGCCAGCAGTTTGCGGATCAATCAGCCCCAGCATTTT. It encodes CASSLRINQPQHF.

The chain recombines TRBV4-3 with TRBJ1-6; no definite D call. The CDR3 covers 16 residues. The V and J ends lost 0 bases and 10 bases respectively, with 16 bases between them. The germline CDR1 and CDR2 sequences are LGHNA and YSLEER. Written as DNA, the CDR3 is TGCGCCAGCAGCCAAGAAGGAGCTCGGTGGTACTCACCCCTCCACTTT. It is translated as CASSQEGARWYSPLHF.

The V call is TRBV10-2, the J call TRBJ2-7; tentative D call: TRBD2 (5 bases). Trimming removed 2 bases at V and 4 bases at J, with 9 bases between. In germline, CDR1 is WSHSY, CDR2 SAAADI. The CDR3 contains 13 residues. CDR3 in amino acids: CASSEGAAYEQYF. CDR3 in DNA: TGCGCCAGCAGTGAGGGAGCGGCATACGAGCAGTACTTC.

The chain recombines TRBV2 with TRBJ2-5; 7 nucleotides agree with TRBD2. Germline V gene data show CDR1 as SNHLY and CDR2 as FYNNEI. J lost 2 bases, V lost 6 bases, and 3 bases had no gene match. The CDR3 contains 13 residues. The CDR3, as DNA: TGTGCCAGCAGGTCGGGGGGTCAAGAGACCCAGTACTTC. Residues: CASRSGGQETQYF.

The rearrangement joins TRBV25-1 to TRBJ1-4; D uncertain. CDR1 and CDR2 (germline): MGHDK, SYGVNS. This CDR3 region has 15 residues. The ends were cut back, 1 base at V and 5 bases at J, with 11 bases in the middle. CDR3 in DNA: TGTGCCAGCAGTGAATCCGGGGATCACAATGAAAAACTGTTTTTT. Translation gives CASSESGDHNEKLFF.

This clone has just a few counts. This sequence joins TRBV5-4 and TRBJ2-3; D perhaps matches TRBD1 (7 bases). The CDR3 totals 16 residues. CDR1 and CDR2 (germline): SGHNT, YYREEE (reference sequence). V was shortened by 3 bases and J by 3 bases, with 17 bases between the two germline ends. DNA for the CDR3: TGTGCCAGCAGCTGGGAGGATGAACAGGGGACAGATACGCAGTATTTT. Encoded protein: CASSWEDEQGTDTQYF.

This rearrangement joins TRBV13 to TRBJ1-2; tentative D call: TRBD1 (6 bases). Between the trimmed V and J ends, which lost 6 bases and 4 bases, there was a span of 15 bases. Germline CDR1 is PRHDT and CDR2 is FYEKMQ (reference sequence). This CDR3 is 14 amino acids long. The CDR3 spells CASRSWGGRYGYTF. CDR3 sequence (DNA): TGTGCCAGCAGGTCTTGGGGGGGCCGCTATGGCTACACCTTC.

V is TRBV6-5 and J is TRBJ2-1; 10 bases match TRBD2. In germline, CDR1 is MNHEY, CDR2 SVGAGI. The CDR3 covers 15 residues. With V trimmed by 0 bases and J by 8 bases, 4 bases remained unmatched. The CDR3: CASSYSSGGAYEQFF. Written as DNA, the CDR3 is TGTGCCAGCAGTTACTCGAGCGGGGGGGCCTATGAGCAGTTCTTC.

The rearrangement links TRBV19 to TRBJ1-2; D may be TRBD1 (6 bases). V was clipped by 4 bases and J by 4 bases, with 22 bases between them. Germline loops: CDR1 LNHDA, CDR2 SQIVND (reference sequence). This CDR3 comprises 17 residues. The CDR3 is CASSTLSTGWGTYGYTF. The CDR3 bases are TGTGCCAGTAGTACTCTATCGACAGGATGGGGAACCTATGGCTACACCTTC.